The clone carrying this T cell receptor (beta chain) was found many times. Its antigen is as yet unknown. These data come from a study of T cells in Graves' hyperthyroidism and ophthalmopathy. TCR beta CDR3 regions were amplified from RNA transcripts. The HTBI primer set drove a first-round RT-PCR of the TCR CDR3. TCRdb fed the multiplex PCR reads into MiXCR, producing one record per CDR3 protein. The sample lists a few hundred thousand distinct CDR3 sequences, about 45% seen once, with about 45% in the top ten. Germline loops: CDR1 MNHNS, CDR2 SASEGT. This CDR3 is built from 15 residues. V shed 1 base and J shed 1 base, with 10 bases lying between them. Study conclusions and caveats: Ophthalmopathy, which appeared later, was predicted by the model a median around 6.5 months before onset. The blood repertoire included most of the expanded thyroid clonotypes above 0.001.

The sample taken for sequencing was peripheral blood or thyroid tissue (not recorded which). The rearrangement joins TRBV6-1 to TRBJ2-5, with D tentatively TRBD1 (5 bases). The TCR comes from an adult woman with Graves' disease, either hyperthyroidism or ophthalmopathy (not recorded which). The CDR3 spells CASSEVGAAQETQYF. CDR3 in DNA: TGTGCCAGCAGTGAAGTTGGGGCAGCCCAAGAGACCCAGTACTTC.